Below, 28 T cell receptor beta chains from the same sample are listed, as sequenced in a study of breast tumors, draining lymph nodes, adjacent tissues. Breast cancer patients provided tissue from their axillary draining lymph nodes. TCRdb recomputed calls from the multiplex PCR reads with MiXCR, one row per CDR3 protein. The sample consists of fewer than 300,000 distinct CDR3 sequences, 32% of them appearing once. Sequenced sample: axillary lymph node tissue. These receptors were taken from a female donor with breast cancer. Some clones in this sample may be carry-over from other donors' samples.

This clonotype has just a few counts. V and J are TRBV3-1 and TRBJ2-1; 9 bases agree with TRBD2. The CDR3 spans 15 residues. With V trimmed by 6 bases and J by 6 bases, 9 bases remained unmatched. Germline loops: CDR1 LGHDT, CDR2 YNNKEL (reference sequence). The CDR3 here is CASSSRWREGNEQFF. The CDR3 nucleotides are TGTGCCAGCAGTTCCCGCTGGCGGGAGGGCAATGAGCAGTTCTTC.

This clonotype was counted many times. The gene calls are TRBV7-9 and TRBJ2-3; D might be TRBD2 (5 bases). CDR3 length: 15 residues. Between the trimmed V and J ends, which lost 0 bases and 0 bases, there was a span of 7 bases. Germline CDR1 reads SEHNR; CDR2 reads FQNEAQ (reference sequence). CDR3 loop: CASSLATGSTDTQYF. CDR3 nucleotide sequence: TGTGCCAGCAGCTTAGCAACGGGGAGCACAGATACGCAGTATTTT.

This clonotype was found many times. The chain carries TRBV30 and TRBJ2-2; D is possibly TRBD2 (6 bases). Trimming shortened V by 2 bases and J by 4 bases, and 11 bases separated the two germline ends. Germline loops: CDR1 GTSNPN, CDR2 SVGIG (reference sequence). The CDR3 sequence is 14 residues long. The CDR3 loop is CAWSTGDFTGELFF. Here the CDR3 DNA reads TGTGCCTGGAGTACCGGGGACTTCACCGGGGAGCTGTTTTTT.

This clonotype was detected only a few times. Germline and junction disagree at one end, which may indicate a read error. This chain uses TRBV20-1 with TRBJ1-1; the D is unclear. Germline-derived CDR1 and CDR2 are DFQATT and SNEGSKA (reference sequence). The CDR3 contains 12 residues. This CDR3 is CNARGGNTEAFF. In DNA, the CDR3 is TGCAATGCTAGAGGAGGGAACACTGAAGCTTTCTTT.

This clonotype was seen at least ten times. This sequence joins TRBV4-1 and TRBJ2-2; 13 bases agree with TRBD2. The CDR3 is 18 residues long. V lost 4 bases and J lost 6; bases outside the gene matches: 11. Germline lookup yields CDR1 MGHRA and CDR2 YSYEKL. The CDR3 coding sequence is TGCGCCAGCAGCCGTAGGACTAGCGGGAGCTTCGTGGCCGGGGAGCTGTTTTTT. Protein: CASSRRTSGSFVAGELFF.

This clonotype has ten or more counts. The chain combines TRBV7-2 with TRBJ2-7; unclear D gene. There are 12 residues in the CDR3. Germline CDR1 SGHTA, CDR2 FQGNSA. Trimming stripped 3 bases from V and 7 bases from J, with 10 bases between. In nucleotides, the CDR3 is TGTGCCAGCAGCTTTGATCCGGCTGAGCAGTACTTC. It translates to CASSFDPAEQYF. The complete variable domain, with remaining parts taken from reference TRBV7-2 and TRBJ2-7, reads GAGVSQSPSNKVTEKGKDVELRCDPISGHTALYWYRQSLGQGLEFLIYFQGNSAPDKSGLPSDRFSAERTGGSVSTLTIQRTQQEDSAVYLCASSFDPAEQYFGPGTRLTVT.

This clonotype was recorded many times. The gene calls are TRBV2 and TRBJ2-6; 7 bases agree with TRBD2. Germline CDR1 SNHLY, CDR2 FYNNEI. This CDR3 comprises 18 residues. V trimming: 6 bases; J trimming: 4 bases; junction bases outside the gene matches: 15. This CDR3 is CASSPTRAGVGGANVLTF. The CDR3 bases are TGTGCCAGCAGCCCAACACGGGCGGGGGTTGGGGGGGCCAACGTCCTGACTTTC.

This clonotype was seen many times. This sequence joins TRBV7-3 and TRBJ2-1, with 10 bases fitting TRBD1. The germline V gene has CDR1 SGHTA and CDR2 FQGTGA. The CDR3 is made up of 16 amino acids. Losses at the gene ends were 5 bases for V and 5 bases for J; bases not matched to a gene: 9. The CDR3 here is CASSVRSGTGDNEQFF. Written as DNA, the CDR3 is TGTGCCAGCAGCGTGAGATCCGGGACAGGGGACAATGAGCAGTTCTTC.

This sequence joins TRBV20-1 and TRBJ1-2, with D possibly TRBD1 on 6 matching bases. CDR3 length: 12 residues. V was clipped by 1 base and J by 7 bases, with 10 bases between them. Germline CDR1 DFQATT, CDR2 SNEGSKA (reference sequence). The CDR3 region has the DNA TGCAGTGCTAGAGTGGGAGGGGGTGGCTACACCTTC. This codes for CSARVGGGGYTF.

Regarding this clonotype: This sequence may be a read error, since a much larger clone differs from it by one base. The J gene is TRBJ2-7, the V gene TRBV5-4; 10 nucleotides align to TRBD2. After removal of 6 bases from V and 6 bases from J, the junction contained 9 bases not matched to a gene. This CDR3 contains 14 residues. Germline V CDR1 and CDR2: SGHNT, YYREEE (reference sequence). The CDR3 protein is CASIGTSASGEQYF. In nucleotides, the CDR3 is TGTGCCAGCATCGGGACTAGCGCGAGTGGCGAGCAGTACTTC.

As to this clonotype: This clone may be a read error of a much larger clone one base away. The chain employs TRBV6-2 or TRBV6-3 and TRBJ1-5; D ambiguous. The CDR3 is 13 residues long. Germline loops: CDR1 MNHEY, CDR2 SVGEGT. Trimming took off 4 bases at V and 8 bases at J, with 12 bases between the two ends. The CDR3: CASSCSFTEPQHF. The CDR3 region has the DNA TGTGCCAGCAGTTGCTCGTTCACAGAGCCCCAGCATTTT.

This clonotype has ten or more counts. V and J are TRBV10-3 and TRBJ1-1; a weak D match, TRBD1 (5 bases). Trimming left V 6 bases short and J 3 bases short, with 14 bases between. Germline CDR1 and CDR2: ENHRY and SYGVKD. The CDR3 spans 14 residues. The CDR3 region has the DNA TGTGCCATCAGCCACGCCTTGGGGGACACTGAAGCTTTCTTT. Protein product: CAISHALGDTEAFF.

In its sample, this clonotype was seen many times. The chain links TRBV25-1 to TRBJ1-4, with no clear D. The CDR3 is made up of 14 amino acids. The germline CDR1 and CDR2 sequences are MGHDK and SYGVNS. The V and J ends lost 5 bases and 7 bases respectively, with 14 bases between them. CDR3 sequence reads: CASSSSREGEKLFF. In DNA, the CDR3 is TGTGCCAGCAGTAGTTCACGGGAAGGTGAAAAACTGTTTTTT.

This clonotype was detected ten times or more. The chain joins TRBV7-8 to TRBJ1-5, with a weak D call TRBD1 (6 bases). The CDR3 covers 18 residues. Germline values: CDR1 SGHVS, CDR2 FQNEAQ. V lost 1 base and J lost 1, with 17 bases in between. The CDR3 DNA sequence: TGTGCCAGCAGCTTAGAACCCCCACAGGGTCGGAGCAATCAGCCCCAGCATTTT. Amino acid sequence: CASSLEPPQGRSNQPQHF.

The sample holds many counts of this clonotype. V gene TRBV5-4 combines with J gene TRBJ2-2; TRBD1 aligns across 11 bases. V shed 4 bases, J shed 7 bases, and the junction held 9 bases outside the gene matches. This CDR3 has 16 residues. Germline loops: CDR1 SGHNT, CDR2 YYREEE (reference sequence). Here the CDR3 reads CASSREWTGGIGELFF. The CDR3 DNA reads as TGTGCCAGCAGCCGCGAATGGACAGGGGGCATCGGGGAGCTGTTTTTT. Full variable domain (remainder filled in from reference TRBV5-4 and TRBJ2-2): ETGVTQSPTHLIKTRGQQVTLRCSSQSGHNTVSWYQQALGQGPQFIFQYYREEENGRGNFPPRFSGLQFPNYSSELNVNALELDDSALYLCASSREWTGGIGELFFGEGSRLTVL.

Notes on this clonotype: This clone may be a read error of a much larger clone one base away. This chain connects TRBV4-2 to TRBJ2-1, with 8 bases identical to TRBD2. Germline V gene data show CDR1 as LGHNA and CDR2 as YNFKEQ. The CDR3 runs to 18 residues. The CDR3 DNA follows: TGTGCCAGCAGCCAAGAGGGAGGCGGGGGGAGCTCCTACAGTGAGCAGTTCTTC. The encoded protein is CASSQEGGGGSSYSEQFF.

V is TRBV6-1 and J is TRBJ1-1, with D tentatively TRBD1 (6 bases). Trimming removed 8 bases at V and 3 bases at J, with 16 bases between. CDR1 and CDR2 from the germline V gene are MNHNS and SASEGT. The CDR3 loop spans 14 amino acids. CDR3 bases: TGTGCCAGCCTCCAGGACAGTAAATACACTGAAGCTTTCTTT. Protein sequence: CASLQDSKYTEAFF.

For this clonotype: A much bigger clone sits one base away, suggesting this may be a read error. V and J are TRBV6-5 and TRBJ1-2; no clear D. Germline V gives CDR1 MNHEY, CDR2 SVGAGI. The CDR3 totals 15 residues. The CDR3 sequence: CTSSYNGQPNYGYTF. Here the CDR3 DNA reads TGTACCAGCAGTTACAACGGGCAGCCTAACTATGGCTACACCTTC.

Many counts were recorded for this clonotype. V is TRBV6-5 and J is TRBJ1-2; the match to TRBD1 covers 8 bases. The CDR3 spans 16 residues. Germline V gives CDR1 MNHEY, CDR2 SVGAGI. The ends lost 2 bases at V and 3 bases at J; junction bases unmatched: 8. As DNA, the CDR3 is TGTGCCAGCAGTTACGGTAGCCCGGGACAGGACTATGGCTACACCTTC. It encodes CASSYGSPGQDYGYTF.

This clonotype was counted many times. The chain couples TRBV6-6 to TRBJ2-1; 13 bases match TRBD2. CDR1 MNHNY and CDR2 SVGAGI come from the germline V gene (reference sequence). CDR3 length: 16 residues. V was pared by 2 bases and J by 10 bases, with 8 bases of the junction left unmatched. CDR3 residues: CASSYRTSGRSDEQFF. For the CDR3, the DNA is TGTGCCAGCAGTTACAGGACTAGCGGGAGAAGTGACGAGCAGTTCTTC.

The CDR3 region is CSLGGTRQETQYF. CDR3 DNA: TGCAGCTTAGGGGGGACTAGACAGGAGACCCAGTACTTC. J is TRBJ2-5 and V is TRBV29-1, with TRBD2 identical over 8 bases. Germline-derived CDR1 and CDR2 are SQVTM and ANQGSEA. CDR3 length: 13 amino acids. Germline trimming cut 8 bases from V and 5 bases from J; bases unmatched to any gene: 10.

The J gene is TRBJ2-1, the V gene TRBV6-2 or TRBV6-3, with 8 nucleotides matching TRBD2. Germline CDR1 reads MNHEY; CDR2 reads SVGEGT. The trim removed 5 bases at V and 0 bases at J, leaving 12 bases unmatched. The CDR3 spans 18 residues. This chain's CDR3 is CASSTPSGREVSYNEQFF. The DNA for the CDR3 is TGTGCCAGCAGTACCCCATCTGGGCGGGAGGTCTCCTACAATGAGCAGTTCTTC.

This clonotype showed up just a few times. Given a much more abundant clone one base away, this may be a read error. V gene TRBV20-1 combines with J gene TRBJ2-2; D is uncertain. There are 14 residues in the CDR3. Germline values: CDR1 DFQATT, CDR2 SNEGSKA (reference sequence). The CDR3 DNA is TGCAGTGCTAGAGGACGGCAGAACACCGCGGAGCTGTTTTTT. Protein: CSARGRQNTAELFF.

The table lists this clonotype with many counts. The CDR3 is CASSLTGNEQFF. CDR3 coding DNA: TGTGCCAGCAGTCTTACAGGGAATGAGCAGTTCTTC. V and J are TRBV25-1 and TRBJ2-1; a possible D gene is TRBD1 (6 bases). This CDR3 contains 12 residues. Trimming took off 5 bases at V and 7 bases at J, with 9 bases between the two ends. From germline, CDR1 is MGHDK and CDR2 SYGVNS.

This chain links TRBV20-1 with TRBJ2-6; D perhaps matches TRBD2 (7 bases). From germline, CDR1 is DFQATT and CDR2 SNEGSKA (reference sequence). CDR3 size: 14 residues. V gave up 3 bases and J gave up 4 bases, with 10 bases separating them. This chain's CDR3 is CSARGGPGANVLTF. CDR3 sequence (DNA): TGCAGTGCTAGGGGGGGGCCAGGGGCCAACGTCCTGACTTTC.

J is TRBJ1-4 and V is TRBV7-8; D remains ambiguous. Germline assignment: CDR1 SGHVS and CDR2 FQNEAQ. The V and J ends lost 5 bases and 5 bases respectively, with 12 bases between them. The length of the CDR3 is 14 residues. The CDR3 DNA reads TGTGCCAGCAGCCCGCAATCCGGGAATGAAAAACTGTTTTTT. Protein: CASSPQSGNEKLFF.

This clonotype has a count of ten or more. The DNA of the CDR3 is TGTGCCAGCAGCCCCCGTGGGGGGCAGACCGGGGAGCTGTTTTTT. This encodes CASSPRGGQTGELFF. The chain combines TRBV7-3 with TRBJ2-2, with D perhaps matching TRBD1 or TRBD2 (6 bases each). Trimming shortened V by 5 bases and J by 5 bases, and 15 bases separated the two germline ends. The CDR3 consists of 15 residues. The germline V gene encodes CDR1 SGHTA and CDR2 FQGTGA.

Regarding this clonotype: A much larger clone sits a single nucleotide away, making a read error possible. The V call is TRBV24-1, the J call TRBJ2-4, with 8 bases fitting TRBD1. The CDR3 is 15 amino acids. V was pared by 5 bases and J by 9 bases, with 11 bases of the junction left unmatched. In germline, CDR1 is KGHDR, CDR2 SFDVKD. CDR3 in DNA: TGTGCCACCAGTGCCATTTTACAGGGGGAAACCATTCAGTACTTC. Encoded protein: CATSAILQGETIQYF.